Listed below are T cell receptor beta chains from one sample, sequenced in a study of response to subunit inactivated influenza vaccine. TCRdb re-called the RT-PCR reads with MiXCR, one entry per CDR3 protein. Of hundreds of thousands of distinct CDR3 sequences detected, about 15% appear once; the ten largest clones hold around 6.5%. Sample: PBMCs from blood, taken 14 days before vaccination. Receptor source: a man aged 45 to 65 who received an inactivated influenza vaccine. Each CDR3 is given with its conserved first and last residue. D genes are given only for firm matches. Clone size is given for some rows only: seen once, a few or many times, or a class if the clone is expanded.

many,TRBV3-1,TRBJ2-5,-,CASSQAGAGETQYF,TGTGCCAGCAGCCAAGCGGGGGCAGGCGAGACCCAGTACTTC
few,TRBV2,TRBJ2-1,TRBD2,CASIRIAGGRNEQFF,TGTGCCAGCATCCGAATAGCGGGGGGGAGGAATGAGCAGTTCTTC
-,TRBV28,TRBJ2-1,TRBD2,CASSGRIAGVLGEQFF,TGTGCCAGCAGTGGGCGGATAGCGGGAGTTCTCGGTGAGCAGTTCTTC
many,TRBV29-1,TRBJ2-7,TRBD2,CSAQRTSGRSEQYF,TGCAGCGCCCAGAGGACTAGCGGGAGATCCGAGCAGTACTTC
few,TRBV7-6,TRBJ1-1,TRBD1,CASSSQQGRTEAFF,TGTGCCAGCAGCTCGCAACAGGGGAGGACTGAAGCTTTCTTT
-,TRBV3-1,TRBJ1-6,-,CASSLVIGRTPLHF,TGTGCCAGCAGCCTGGTCATAGGAAGGACACCCCTCCACTTT
few,TRBV10-3,TRBJ2-7,TRBD2,CAISEFGLAGNEQYF,TGTGCCATCAGTGAGTTTGGACTAGCGGGAAACGAGCAGTACTTC
many,TRBV20-1,TRBJ1-5,-,CSARVPGIQPQHF,TGCAGTGCTAGAGTCCCCGGGATTCAGCCCCAGCATTTT
-,TRBV7-6,TRBJ2-1,TRBD1,CASSSPQGPDSYNEQFF,TGTGCCAGCAGCTCTCCACAGGGGCCGGACTCCTACAATGAGCAGTTCTTC
few,TRBV10-3,TRBJ2-3,-,CAISQVASTDTQYF,TGTGCCATCAGCCAGGTGGCTAGCACAGATACGCAGTATTTT
few,TRBV12-3/TRBV12-4,TRBJ2-1,TRBD2,CASSFAGGGEQFF,TGTGCCAGCAGTTTCGCGGGAGGGGGTGAGCAGTTCTTC
few,TRBV6-1,TRBJ2-7,TRBD2,CASTWTSGPYEQYF,TGTGCCAGCACCTGGACTAGCGGGCCCTACGAGCAGTACTTC
few,TRBV6-2/TRBV6-3,TRBJ2-5,TRBD1,CASRTGQADQETQYF,TGTGCCAGCAGGACCGGACAGGCCGACCAAGAGACCCAGTACTTC
few,TRBV20-1,TRBJ2-1,-,CSPARDLHNEQFF,TGCAGTCCAGCCCGGGACTTACACAATGAGCAGTTCTTC
many,TRBV20-1,TRBJ1-2,-,CSAPPGGLLYGYTF,TGCAGTGCCCCTCCCGGGGGTTTACTCTACGGCTACACCTTC
few,TRBV20-1,TRBJ1-5,-,CSARPPGGNQPQHF,TGCAGTGCTAGGCCCCCAGGGGGCAATCAGCCCCAGCATTTT
few,TRBV6-1,TRBJ2-7,TRBD2,CASSRSGRSFSGEQYF,TGTGCCAGCAGCAGGAGCGGGAGGTCCTTCTCGGGCGAGCAGTACTTC
-,TRBV12-3/TRBV12-4,TRBJ2-3,TRBD2,CASSPRTSSGGANTQYF,TGTGCCAGCAGCCCTCGAACCTCTAGCGGGGGGGCAAATACGCAGTATTTT
-,TRBV3-1,TRBJ2-7,-,CASSGVLDYEQYF,TGTGCCAGCTCCGGGGTGTTGGACTACGAGCAGTACTTC
many,TRBV4-3,TRBJ2-2,-,CASSQDTARGYELFF,TGCGCCAGCAGCCAAGATACTGCTCGGGGGTATGAGCTGTTTTTT
few,TRBV18,TRBJ2-7,-,CASSPRGIPYEQYF,TGTGCCAGCTCACCACGCGGCATACCCTACGAGCAGTACTTC
few,TRBV25-1,TRBJ2-5,-,CASSVGTLLDETQYF,TGTGCCAGCAGTGTGGGGACCCTACTGGACGAGACCCAGTACTTC
few,TRBV10-3,TRBJ2-1,-,CATNQGTRSSYNEQFF,TGTGCCACGAATCAGGGCACGCGAAGCTCCTACAATGAGCAGTTCTTC
-,TRBV9,TRBJ2-7,-,CASSVALDSRHEQYF,TGTGCCAGCAGCGTAGCTTTGGACAGTCGCCACGAGCAGTACTTC
few,TRBV29-1,TRBJ2-7,-,CSVLGGKSAGNTYEQYF,TGCAGCGTCCTTGGGGGGAAATCGGCGGGGAACACCTACGAGCAGTACTTC
-,TRBV7-2,TRBJ2-5,-,CASSKHGQNQETQYF,TGTGCCAGCAGCAAGCACGGACAGAACCAAGAGACCCAGTACTTC